The clone carrying this T cell receptor beta chain occurred a few times. The antigen is unknown. The sample comes from a study of blood T cells in healthy people across ages. Study-level findings and limits: Roughly linear declines in TCR beta diversity per million T cells occurred with age.

This CDR3 is built from 12 residues. Looked up from germline, CDR1 is SQVTM and CDR2 is ANQGSEA. A J-beta primer mix and a sample-barcoded 5' primer were used in a second PCR of roughly 6 to 11 cycles. TCRdb redid the calling of the 5' RACE reads with MiXCR, one entry per CDR3 protein. The sample has roughly 1.4 million distinct CDR3 sequences; 45% to 70% are singletons. This chain connects TRBV29-1 to TRBJ2-4, with no clear D. The J call may be incorrect, as the DNA end agrees better with TRBJ2-5. This receptor was identified in a man between 18 and 29 years old in good health. The sequencing sample was made of blood. This CDR3 is CSVRLLGETQYF. The CDR3 DNA reads as TGCAGCGTGCGACTCCTGGGGGAGACCCAGTACTTC.